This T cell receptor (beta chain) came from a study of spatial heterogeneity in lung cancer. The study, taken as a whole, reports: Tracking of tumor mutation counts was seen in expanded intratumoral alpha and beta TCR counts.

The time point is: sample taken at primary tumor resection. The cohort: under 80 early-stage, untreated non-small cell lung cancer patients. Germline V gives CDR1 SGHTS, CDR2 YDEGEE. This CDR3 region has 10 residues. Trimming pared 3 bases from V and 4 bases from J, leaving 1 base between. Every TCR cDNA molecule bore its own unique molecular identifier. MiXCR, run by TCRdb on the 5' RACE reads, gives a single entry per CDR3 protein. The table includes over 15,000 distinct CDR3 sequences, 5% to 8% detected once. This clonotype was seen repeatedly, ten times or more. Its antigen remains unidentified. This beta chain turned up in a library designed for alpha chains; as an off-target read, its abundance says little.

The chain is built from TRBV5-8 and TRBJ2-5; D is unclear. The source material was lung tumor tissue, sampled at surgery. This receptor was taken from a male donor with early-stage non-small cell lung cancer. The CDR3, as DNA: TGTGCCAGCAGCTCAGAGACCCAGTACTTC. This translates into CASSSETQYF.